This is a list of T cell receptor beta chains from one sample in a study of T cell changes during pregnancy in multiple sclerosis. Here immunoSEQ multiplex PCR was the method, and the copy in TCRdb shows in-frame clones only, minus some. The sample has 100,000 or so clones, 94% seen once; the top ten hold about 1.7%. Material: peripheral blood, obtained after pregnancy. Receptors originate from a female donor in good health, enrolled as a control in a pregnancy study. Both conserved end residues are part of each CDR3. The order of the fields is CDR3 length, D gene, V gene, clone size, J gene, CDR3 protein, CDR3 DNA. D genes are given only for firm matches. Size is stated for part of the rows, as once, few or many counts, or as a class when the clone is expanded.

>13|NA|TRBV30|NA|TRBJ1-2
CAWSSRANYGYTF
TGTGCCTGGAGTAGTCGGGCTAACTATGGCTACACCTTC
>16|TRBD1|TRBV5-4|NA|TRBJ2-2
CASSLAGTGGPGELFF
TGTGCCAGCAGCTTGGCGGGGACAGGGGGGCCCGGGGAGCTGTTTTTT
>15|TRBD1|TRBV5-4|NA|TRBJ2-3
CASSPYRGPTDTQYF
TGTGCCAGCAGCCCGTACAGGGGGCCCACAGATACGCAGTATTTT
>15|TRBD1|TRBV27|NA|TRBJ2-1
CASSTGQGRYYEQFF
TGTGCCAGCAGCACAGGACAGGGGAGGTACTATGAGCAGTTCTTC
>14|TRBD1|TRBV5-1|NA|TRBJ2-1
CASRPGTGGNEQFF
TGCGCCAGCAGACCCGGGACAGGGGGCAATGAGCAGTTCTTC
>13|NA|TRBV2|once|TRBJ2-5
CASNPLAWETQYF
TGTGCCAGCAACCCCCTAGCGTGGGAGACCCAGTACTTC
>15|NA|TRBV28|NA|TRBJ1-1
CASLTPGGVYTEAFF
TGTGCCAGCCTGACCCCGGGGGGGGTTTACACTGAAGCTTTCTTT
>14|TRBD1|TRBV28|NA|TRBJ1-1
CASIVRTGDTEAFF
TGTGCCAGCATAGTTCGGACAGGTGACACTGAAGCTTTCTTT
>15|TRBD1|TRBV5-5|NA|TRBJ2-7
CASSLGGTGSYEQYF
TGTGCCAGCAGCTTGGGAGGGACAGGGTCCTACGAGCAGTACTTC
>16|TRBD2|TRBV29-1|NA|TRBJ2-1
CSVEDYGTSGSGEQFF
TGCAGCGTTGAAGATTATGGGACTAGCGGGAGTGGGGAGCAGTTCTTC
>13|NA|TRBV28|NA|TRBJ2-2
CASSISRTGELFF
TGTGCCAGCAGTATCTCCAGGACCGGGGAGCTGTTTTTT
>14|TRBD2|TRBV6-1|NA|TRBJ2-3
CASSDSGGTDTQYF
TGTGCCAGCAGTGACAGCGGGGGCACAGATACGCAGTATTTT
>14|NA|TRBV5-6|NA|TRBJ2-7
CASSLNGLAYEQYF
TGTGCCAGCAGCTTGAACGGGCTAGCTTACGAGCAGTACTTC
>12|NA|TRBV28|once|TRBJ2-7
CASKQGSYEQYF
TGTGCCAGCAAGCAGGGCTCCTACGAGCAGTACTTC
>15|TRBD2|TRBV4-2|NA|TRBJ2-7
CASSQEELAGYEQYF
TGTGCCAGCAGCCAAGAGGAACTAGCGGGTTACGAGCAGTACTTC